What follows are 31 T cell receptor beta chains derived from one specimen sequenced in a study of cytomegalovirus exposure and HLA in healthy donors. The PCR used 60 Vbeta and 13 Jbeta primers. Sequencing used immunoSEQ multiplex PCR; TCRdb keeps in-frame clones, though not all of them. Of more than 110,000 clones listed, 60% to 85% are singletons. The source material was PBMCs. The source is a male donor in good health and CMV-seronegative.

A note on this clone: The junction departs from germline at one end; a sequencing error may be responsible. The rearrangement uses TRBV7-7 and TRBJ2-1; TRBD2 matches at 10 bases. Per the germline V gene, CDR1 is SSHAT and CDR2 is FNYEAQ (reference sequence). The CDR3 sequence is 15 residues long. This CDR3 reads CASSLASGSLYEQFF. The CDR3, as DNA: TGTGCTAGCAGCTTGGCTAGCGGGAGTTTGTATGAGCAGTTCTTC.

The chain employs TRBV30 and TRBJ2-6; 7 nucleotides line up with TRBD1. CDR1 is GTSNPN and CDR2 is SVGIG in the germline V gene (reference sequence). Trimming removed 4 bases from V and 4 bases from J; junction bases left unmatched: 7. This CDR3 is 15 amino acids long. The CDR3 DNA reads TGTGCCTGGAAGACAGGGACCTCCGGGGCCAACGTCCTGACTTTC. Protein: CAWKTGTSGANVLTF.

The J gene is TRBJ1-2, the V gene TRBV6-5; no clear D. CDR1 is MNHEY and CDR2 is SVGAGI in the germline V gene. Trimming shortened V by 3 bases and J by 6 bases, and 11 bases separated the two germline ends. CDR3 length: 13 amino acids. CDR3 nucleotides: TGTGCCAGCAGTTATCAAGGGAGGAATGGCTACACCTTC. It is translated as CASSYQGRNGYTF.

DNA of the CDR3: TGCGCCAGCAGCCAAGATGAGGGAATGGTGGGGGGTCCCGGAAACACCATATATTTT. Translating it yields CASSQDEGMVGGPGNTIYF. The genes are TRBV4-1 and TRBJ1-3; D perhaps matches TRBD1 (5 bases). The germline V gene has CDR1 MGHRA and CDR2 YSYEKL. The V end was cut by 0 bases, the J end by 4 bases, with 22 bases between. This CDR3 region has 19 residues.

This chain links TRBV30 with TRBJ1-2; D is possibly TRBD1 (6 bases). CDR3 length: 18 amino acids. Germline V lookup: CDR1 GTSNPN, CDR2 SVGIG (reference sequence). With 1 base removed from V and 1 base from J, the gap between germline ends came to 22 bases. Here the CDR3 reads CAWSAFPWDTNFNYGYTF. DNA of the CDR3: TGTGCCTGGAGTGCCTTTCCTTGGGACACCAATTTTAACTATGGCTACACCTTC.

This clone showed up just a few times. The CDR3 DNA is TGTGCCAGCAAGGGTCGGGGGGCGCCCACTGAAGCTTTCTTT. Amino acid sequence: CASKGRGAPTEAFF. The chain uses TRBV6-5 and TRBJ1-1; a weak D match, TRBD1 (6 bases). In germline, CDR1 is MNHEY, CDR2 SVGAGI. The V end was cut by 7 bases, the J end by 4 bases, with 16 bases between. The CDR3 spans 14 residues.

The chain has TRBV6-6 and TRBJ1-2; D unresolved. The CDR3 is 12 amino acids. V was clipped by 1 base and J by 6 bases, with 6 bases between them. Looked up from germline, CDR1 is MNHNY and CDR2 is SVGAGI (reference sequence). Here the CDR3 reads CASSYLENGYTF. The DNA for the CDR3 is TGTGCCAGCAGTTACTTAGAGAATGGCTACACCTTC.

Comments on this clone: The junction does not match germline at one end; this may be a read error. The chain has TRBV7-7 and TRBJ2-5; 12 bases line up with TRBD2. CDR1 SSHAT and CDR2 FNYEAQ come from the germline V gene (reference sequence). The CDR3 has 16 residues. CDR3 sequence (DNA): TGTGCTAGCAGCTTAGGGACTAGCGGGCCCCAAGAGACCCAGTACTTC. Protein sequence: CASSLGTSGPQETQYF.

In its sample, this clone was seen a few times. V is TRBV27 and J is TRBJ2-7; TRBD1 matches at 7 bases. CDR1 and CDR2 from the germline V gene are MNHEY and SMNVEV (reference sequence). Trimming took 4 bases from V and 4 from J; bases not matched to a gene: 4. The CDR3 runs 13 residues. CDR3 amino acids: CASSSGQVYEQYF. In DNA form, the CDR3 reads TGTGCCAGCAGTTCTGGACAGGTATACGAGCAGTACTTC.

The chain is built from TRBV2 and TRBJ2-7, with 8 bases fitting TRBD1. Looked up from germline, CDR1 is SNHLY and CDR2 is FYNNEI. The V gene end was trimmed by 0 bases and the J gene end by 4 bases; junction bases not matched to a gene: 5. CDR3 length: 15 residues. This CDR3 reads CASSEAGTGPYEQYF. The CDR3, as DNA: TGTGCCAGCAGTGAAGCTGGGACAGGCCCTTACGAGCAGTACTTC.

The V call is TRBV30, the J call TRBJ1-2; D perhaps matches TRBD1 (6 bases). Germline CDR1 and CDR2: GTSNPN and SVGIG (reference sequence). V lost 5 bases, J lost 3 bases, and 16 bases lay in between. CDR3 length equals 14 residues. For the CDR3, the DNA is TGTGCCTGGGAGCCAGCGGGGACACACTATGGCTACACCTTC. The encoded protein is CAWEPAGTHYGYTF.

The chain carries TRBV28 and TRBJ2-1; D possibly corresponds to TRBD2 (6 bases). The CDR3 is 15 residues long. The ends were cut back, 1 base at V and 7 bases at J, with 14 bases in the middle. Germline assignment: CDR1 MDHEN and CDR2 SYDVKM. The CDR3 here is CASSLLEMRENEQFF. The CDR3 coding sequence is TGTGCCAGCAGTTTATTAGAGATGCGGGAAAATGAGCAGTTCTTC.

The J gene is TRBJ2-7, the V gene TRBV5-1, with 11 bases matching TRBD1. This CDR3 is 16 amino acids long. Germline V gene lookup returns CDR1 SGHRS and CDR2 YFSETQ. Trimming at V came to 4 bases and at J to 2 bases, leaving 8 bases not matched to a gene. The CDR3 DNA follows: TGCGCCAGCAGCCAAACCCCGGGACAGGGGGCCTACGAGCAGTACTTC. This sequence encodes CASSQTPGQGAYEQYF.

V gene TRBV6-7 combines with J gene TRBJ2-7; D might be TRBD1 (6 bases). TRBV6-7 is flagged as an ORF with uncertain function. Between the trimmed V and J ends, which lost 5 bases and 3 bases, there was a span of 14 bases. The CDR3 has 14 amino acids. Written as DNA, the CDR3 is TGTGCCAGCAGTACGTACAGGGCCGGCTACGAGCAGTACTTC. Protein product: CASSTYRAGYEQYF.

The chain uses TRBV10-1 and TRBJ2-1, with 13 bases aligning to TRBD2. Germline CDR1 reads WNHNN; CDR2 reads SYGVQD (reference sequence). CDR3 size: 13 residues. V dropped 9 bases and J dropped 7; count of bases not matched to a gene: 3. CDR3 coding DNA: TGCGCCAGTGGACTAGCGGGAGTGAATGAGCAGTTCTTC. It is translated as CASGLAGVNEQFF.

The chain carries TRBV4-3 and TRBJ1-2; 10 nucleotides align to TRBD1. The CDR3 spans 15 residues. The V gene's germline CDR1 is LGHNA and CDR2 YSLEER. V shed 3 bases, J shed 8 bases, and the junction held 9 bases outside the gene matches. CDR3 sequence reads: CASSQVGTGADGYTF. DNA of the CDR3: TGCGCCAGCAGCCAGGTCGGGACAGGGGCGGACGGCTACACCTTC.

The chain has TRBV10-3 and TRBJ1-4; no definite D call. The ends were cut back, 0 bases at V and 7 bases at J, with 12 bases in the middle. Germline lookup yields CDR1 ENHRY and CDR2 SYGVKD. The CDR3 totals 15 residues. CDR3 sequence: CAISESYGEGEKLFF. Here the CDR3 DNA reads TGTGCCATCAGTGAGTCGTACGGGGAGGGTGAAAAACTGTTTTTT.

For the CDR3, the DNA is TGTGCCAGCAGCAGAAGGACAGGGGAGTACGAGCAGTACTTC. Translation gives CASSRRTGEYEQYF. The V and J genes are TRBV5-4 and TRBJ2-7; TRBD1 matches 9 bases. V lost 4 bases, J lost 4 bases, and 6 bases stayed unmatched. In germline, CDR1 is SGHNT, CDR2 YYREEE (reference sequence). The CDR3 has 14 amino acids.

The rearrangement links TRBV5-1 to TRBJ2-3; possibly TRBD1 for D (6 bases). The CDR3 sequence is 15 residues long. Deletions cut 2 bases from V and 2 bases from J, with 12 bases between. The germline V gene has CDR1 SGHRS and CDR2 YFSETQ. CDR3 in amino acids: CASSLGGAHTDTQYF. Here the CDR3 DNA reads TGCGCCAGCAGCTTAGGGGGTGCGCACACAGATACGCAGTATTTT.

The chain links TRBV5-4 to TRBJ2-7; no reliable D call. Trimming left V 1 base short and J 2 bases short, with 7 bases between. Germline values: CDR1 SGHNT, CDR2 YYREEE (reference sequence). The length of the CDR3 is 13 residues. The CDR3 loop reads CASSLTPTYEQYF. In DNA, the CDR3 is TGTGCCAGCAGCTTGACTCCTACCTACGAGCAGTACTTC.

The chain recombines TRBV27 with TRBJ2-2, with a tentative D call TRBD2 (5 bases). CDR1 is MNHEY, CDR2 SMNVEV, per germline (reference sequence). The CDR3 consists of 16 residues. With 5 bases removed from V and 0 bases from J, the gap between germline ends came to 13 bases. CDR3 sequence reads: CASSSPEVPNTGELFF. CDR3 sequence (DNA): TGTGCCAGCAGTAGCCCGGAGGTCCCGAACACCGGGGAGCTGTTTTTT.

CDR3 sequence reads: CAWSTTGNQPQHF. CDR3 nucleotides: TGTGCCTGGAGTACCACAGGGAATCAGCCCCAGCATTTT. The chain links TRBV30 to TRBJ1-5, with D possibly TRBD1 on 6 matching bases. The CDR3 runs to 13 residues. Germline V CDR1 and CDR2: GTSNPN, SVGIG (reference sequence). V was pared by 2 bases and J by 4 bases, with 9 bases between.

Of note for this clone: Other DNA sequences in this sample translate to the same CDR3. CDR3 DNA sequence: TGTGCCAGCAGCGTAGCAGGGGAGACCCAGTACTTC. It codes for CASSVAGETQYF. The chain joins TRBV9 to TRBJ2-5, with D perhaps TRBD1 (5 bases). The CDR3 is 12 residues long. CDR1 is SGDLS and CDR2 is YYNGEE in the germline V gene. The V end was cut by 0 bases, the J end by 5 bases, with 5 bases between.

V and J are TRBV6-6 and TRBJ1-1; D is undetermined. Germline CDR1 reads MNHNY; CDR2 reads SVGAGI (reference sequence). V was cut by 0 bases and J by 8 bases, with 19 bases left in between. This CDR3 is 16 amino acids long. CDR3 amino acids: CASSYSLGGSNREAFF. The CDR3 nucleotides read TGTGCCAGCAGTTACTCGTTAGGTGGGTCTAACAGAGAAGCTTTCTTT.

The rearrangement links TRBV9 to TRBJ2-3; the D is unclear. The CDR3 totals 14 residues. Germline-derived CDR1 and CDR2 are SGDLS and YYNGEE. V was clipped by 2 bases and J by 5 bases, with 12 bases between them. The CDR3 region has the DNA TGTGCCAGCAGCGTCTCTCCCGTAAAAGATACGCAGTATTTT. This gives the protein CASSVSPVKDTQYF.

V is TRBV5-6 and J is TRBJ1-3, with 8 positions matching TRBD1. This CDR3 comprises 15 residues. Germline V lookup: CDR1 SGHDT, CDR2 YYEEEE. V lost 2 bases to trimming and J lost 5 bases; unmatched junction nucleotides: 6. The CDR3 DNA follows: TGTGCCAGCAGCTTAGTTTGGACAGGGAGAAACACCATATATTTT. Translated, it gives CASSLVWTGRNTIYF.

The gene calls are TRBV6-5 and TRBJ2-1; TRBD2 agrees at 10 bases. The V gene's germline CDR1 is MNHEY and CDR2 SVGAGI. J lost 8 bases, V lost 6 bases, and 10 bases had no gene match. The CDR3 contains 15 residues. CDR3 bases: TGTGCCAGCAGAGATTCCGGGACTAGCGTAGATGAGCAGTTCTTC. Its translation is CASRDSGTSVDEQFF.

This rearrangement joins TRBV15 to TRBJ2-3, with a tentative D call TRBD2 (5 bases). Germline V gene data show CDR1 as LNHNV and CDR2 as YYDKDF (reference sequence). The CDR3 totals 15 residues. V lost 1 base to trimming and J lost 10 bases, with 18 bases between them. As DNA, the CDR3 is TGTGCCACCAGCAGAGCTGGGATGGTTGGAGGTCCGCAGTATTTT. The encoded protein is CATSRAGMVGGPQYF.

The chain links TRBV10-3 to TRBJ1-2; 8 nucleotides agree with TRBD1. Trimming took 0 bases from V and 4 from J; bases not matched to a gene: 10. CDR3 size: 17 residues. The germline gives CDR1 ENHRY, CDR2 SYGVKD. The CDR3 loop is CAISESLWTGSTYGYTF. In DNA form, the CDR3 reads TGTGCCATCAGTGAGTCTTTATGGACAGGGTCAACCTATGGCTACACCTTC.

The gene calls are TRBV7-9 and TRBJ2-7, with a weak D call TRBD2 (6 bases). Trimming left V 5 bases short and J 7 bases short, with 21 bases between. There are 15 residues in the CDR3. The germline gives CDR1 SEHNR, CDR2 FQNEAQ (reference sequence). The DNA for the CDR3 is TGTGCCAGCAGCACAGCCGGGGGAAACGAGTGTGAGCAGTACTTC. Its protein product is CASSTAGGNECEQYF. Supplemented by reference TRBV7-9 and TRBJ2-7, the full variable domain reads DTGVSQNPRHKITKRGQNVTFRCDPISEHNRLYWYRQTLGQGPEFLTYFQNEAQLEKSRLLSDRFSAERPKGSFSTLEIQRTEQGDSAMYLCASSTAGGNECEQYFGPGTRLTVT.

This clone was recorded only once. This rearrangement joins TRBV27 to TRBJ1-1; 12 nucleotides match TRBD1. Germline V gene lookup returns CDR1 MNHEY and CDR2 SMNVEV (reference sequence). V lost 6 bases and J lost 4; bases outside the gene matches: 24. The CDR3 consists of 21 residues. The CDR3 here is CASSPLSPGTGGVERTTEAFF. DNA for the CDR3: TGTGCCAGCAGCCCCCTTAGCCCGGGGACAGGGGGCGTTGAGCGAACCACTGAAGCTTTCTTT.